A selection of T cell receptor beta chains follows, all from one sample in a study of blood T cell repertoires in COVID-19. Assay used: immunoSEQ multiplex PCR; TCRdb lists only in-frame clones, some missing. There are 35,000 to 45,000 clones in the sample; about 85% occur only once, and around 31% lies in the top ten. The sample consisted of peripheral blood. Every receptor here comes from a woman over 75 with acute or convalescent COVID-19. Each CDR3 is given with its conserved first and last residue. A D gene is named only where the DNA matches it firmly. Expanded clones get a size class; other rows say once, few or many, or leave the size out.

J gene,D gene,V gene,clone size,CDR3 protein,CDR3 DNA
TRBJ1-2,.,TRBV15,.,CATSRDHAASSQGYTF,TGTGCCACCAGCAGAGATCACGCGGCGTCTTCCCAAGGCTACACCTTC
TRBJ2-7,TRBD1,TRBV27,.,CASRKGTGGAYEQYF,TGTGCCAGCAGGAAGGGGACAGGTGGGGCCTACGAGCAGTACTTC
TRBJ1-1,TRBD1,TRBV27,.,CASRPSWTGGNTEAFF,TGTGCCAGCAGACCCTCCTGGACAGGGGGCAACACTGAAGCTTTCTTT
TRBJ1-2,.,TRBV6-1,.,CASSDVGAPYGYTF,TGTGCCAGCAGTGACGTAGGGGCACCCTATGGCTACACCTTC
TRBJ2-7,.,TRBV6-5,.,CASKSGPSYEQYF,TGTGCCAGCAAAAGCGGACCCTCCTACGAGCAGTACTTC
TRBJ2-3,.,TRBV2,.,CASSILVDTDTQYF,TGTGCCAGCAGTATACTGGTTGACACAGATACGCAGTATTTT
TRBJ1-6,TRBD1,TRBV3-1/TRBV3-2,.,CASQKEGATYNSPLHF,TGTGCCAGCCAAAAGGAGGGGGCTACTTATAATTCACCCCTCCACTTT
TRBJ2-2,TRBD1,TRBV5-1,.,CASSTGQGRSGELFF,TGCGCCAGCAGCACGGGACAGGGGAGGTCCGGGGAGCTGTTTTTT
TRBJ1-2,.,TRBV3-1/TRBV3-2,.,CASSQDYQGLNGYTF,TGTGCCAGCAGCCAAGATTACCAGGGCCTGAATGGCTACACCTTC
TRBJ1-1,.,TRBV4-1,once,CASSLEGGNTEAFF,TGCGCCAGCAGCCTCGAAGGGGGGAACACTGAAGCTTTCTTT
TRBJ2-3,TRBD2,TRBV7-8,.,CASSLELLAGGTDTQYF,TGTGCCAGCAGCTTAGAACTTTTAGCGGGAGGCACAGATACGCAGTATTTT
TRBJ2-3,TRBD1,TRBV2,once,CAGKGQGPNTQYF,TGTGCCGGTAAAGGACAGGGCCCTAATACGCAGTATTTT
TRBJ2-1,.,TRBV14,.,CASTGGTRYNEQFF,TGTGCCAGCACCGGCGGAACACGTTACAATGAGCAGTTCTTC
TRBJ1-1,.,TRBV27,once,CASSFVANTEAFF,TGTGCCAGCAGTTTTGTGGCAAACACTGAAGCTTTCTTT
TRBJ1-4,.,TRBV7-9,.,CASSGSSPTNEKLFF,TGTGCCAGCAGCGGGTCTAGTCCAACTAATGAAAAACTGTTTTTT
TRBJ1-3,TRBD1,TRBV12-3/TRBV12-4,.,CASFQVGTAIF,TGTGCCAGCTTTCAAGTAGGGACAGCAATTTTT
TRBJ1-6,.,TRBV5-1,few,CASSLGANSPLHF,TGCGCCAGCAGCTTGGGCGCAAATTCACCCCTCCACTTT
TRBJ1-2,.,TRBV5-6,.,CASSQKGSNYGYTF,TGTGCCAGCAGCCAGAAGGGGTCCAACTATGGCTACACCTTC
TRBJ2-1,.,TRBV5-8,.,CASSPFGFGLFDEQFF,TGTGCCAGCAGCCCTTTTGGGTTCGGGTTATTCGATGAGCAGTTCTTC
TRBJ2-7,.,TRBV5-1,.,CASSLEGRAEQYF,TGCGCCAGCAGCTTGGAAGGCAGGGCCGAGCAGTACTTC
TRBJ2-5,TRBD2,TRBV5-4,.,CASSSWGAGGGETQYF,TGTGCCAGCAGTTCCTGGGGAGCGGGAGGGGGGGAGACCCAGTACTTC
TRBJ1-5,.,TRBV7-2,.,CASSYGDINQPQHF,TGTGCCAGCAGCTACGGGGACATCAATCAGCCCCAGCATTTT
TRBJ2-5,TRBD2,TRBV10-2,.,CASRGVSGLASQETQYF,TGCGCCAGCAGAGGAGTTAGCGGACTAGCGTCACAAGAGACCCAGTACTTC
TRBJ2-3,TRBD2,TRBV4-1,.,CASSQGLAGGPADTQYF,TGCGCCAGCAGCCAAGGACTAGCGGGAGGGCCCGCAGATACGCAGTATTTT
TRBJ2-5,.,TRBV28,.,CASSIRQVRGKETQYF,TGTGCCAGCAGTATCCGACAGGTTAGGGGAAAAGAGACCCAGTACTTC
TRBJ2-7,TRBD2,TRBV2,.,CASCGGDGGGSYEQYF,TGTGCCAGCTGTGGGGGGGACGGGGGGGGCTCCTACGAGCAGTACTTC